What follows are 9 T cell receptor beta chains derived from one specimen sequenced in a study of OX40 agonist ivuxolimab in advanced cancers. Some clones are missing from TCRdb's copy, which holds only in-frame ones; the method was immunoSEQ multiplex PCR. The sample holds under 25,000 clones; roughly 70% are singletons and the top ten take roughly a third. Material: CD4+ or CD8+ T cells sorted from blood, obtained in a trial of the OX40 agonist ivuxolimab. The receptors were sampled from an adult with an advanced solid tumor such as melanoma, head and neck, liver or kidney cancer.

This clone has only a few counts. This rearrangement joins TRBV11-2 to TRBJ2-1; 13 nucleotides agree with TRBD2. The CDR3 runs 18 residues. J lost 0 bases, V lost 4 bases, and 6 bases had no gene match. CDR1 is SGHAT and CDR2 is FQNNGV in the germline V gene. Here the CDR3 DNA reads TGTGCCAGCAGCTCCCCGGGACTAGCGGGATCCTCCTACAATGAGCAGTTCTTC. Amino acid sequence: CASSSPGLAGSSYNEQFF.

The J gene is TRBJ2-3, the V gene TRBV30; D is uncertain. Germline V gene data show CDR1 as GTSNPN and CDR2 as SVGIG (reference sequence). The CDR3 loop spans 12 amino acids. Trimming removed 5 bases from V and 1 base from J, with 7 bases in between. Here the CDR3 reads CAWSDRTDTQYF. DNA for the CDR3: TGTGCCTGGTCCGACCGCACAGATACGCAGTATTTT.

V is TRBV27 and J is TRBJ2-4, with D unclear. The J call may not be correct, given that the DNA end is closer to TRBJ2-7. Germline CDR1 reads MNHEY; CDR2 reads SMNVEV (reference sequence). This CDR3 has 14 residues. The CDR3 sequence: CASSFRAANNEQYF. The CDR3, as DNA: TGTGCCAGCAGTTTTCGGGCCGCTAATAACGAGCAGTACTTC.

The V call is TRBV4-3, the J call TRBJ2-7; unclear D gene. CDR3 length: 15 amino acids. The V end lost 0 bases, the J end lost 4 bases, and 13 bases lay between the germline ends. In germline, CDR1 is LGHNA, CDR2 YSLEER. DNA for the CDR3: TGCGCCAGCAGCCAAGATGAAGAGACGGATTACGAGCAGTACTTC. Its translation is CASSQDEETDYEQYF.

CDR3 DNA sequence: TGTGCCAGCAGTTTATCGCCGGGACAGGGTGATGGCTACACCTTC. It yields the protein CASSLSPGQGDGYTF. The chain carries TRBV27 and TRBJ1-2; 9 nucleotides line up with TRBD1. Per the germline V gene, CDR1 is MNHEY and CDR2 is SMNVEV (reference sequence). V lost 0 bases, J lost 6 bases, and 5 bases stayed unmatched. The CDR3 has 15 amino acids.

This chain links TRBV2 with TRBJ1-5; 8 bases line up with TRBD1. CDR1 and CDR2 from the germline V gene are SNHLY and FYNNEI. The CDR3 loop spans 16 amino acids. After removal of 3 bases from V and 4 bases from J, the junction contained 8 bases not matched to a gene. For the CDR3, the DNA is TGTGCCAGCAGTGATCCTTGGACAGGGTCGAATCAGCCCCAGCATTTT. Translated: CASSDPWTGSNQPQHF.

The chain carries TRBV5-5 and TRBJ1-1; possibly TRBD1 for D (5 bases). Germline V lookup: CDR1 SGHKS, CDR2 YYEKEE (reference sequence). This CDR3 has 13 residues. The ends were cut back, 4 bases at V and 4 bases at J, with 11 bases in the middle. The CDR3 sequence: CASSPDQGTEAFF. CDR3 bases: TGTGCCAGCAGCCCTGACCAGGGCACTGAAGCTTTCTTT.

This chain connects TRBV6-5 to TRBJ1-6, with D uncertain. The CDR3 runs 13 residues. Per the germline V gene, CDR1 is MNHEY and CDR2 is SVGAGI. V lost 6 bases and J lost 8, with 11 bases in between. CDR3 loop: CASSLMEDSPLHF. DNA of the CDR3: TGTGCCAGCAGCCTCATGGAGGATTCACCCCTCCACTTT.

The rearrangement links TRBV27 to TRBJ2-7, with 11 bases aligning to TRBD2. The CDR3 covers 15 residues. CDR1 is MNHEY, CDR2 SMNVEV, per germline (reference sequence). V lost 6 bases to trimming and J lost 6 bases; unmatched junction nucleotides: 10. DNA for the CDR3: TGTGCCAGCAGCCGCATAGCGGGAGGGCCCTCCGAGCAGTACTTC. Its protein product is CASSRIAGGPSEQYF.